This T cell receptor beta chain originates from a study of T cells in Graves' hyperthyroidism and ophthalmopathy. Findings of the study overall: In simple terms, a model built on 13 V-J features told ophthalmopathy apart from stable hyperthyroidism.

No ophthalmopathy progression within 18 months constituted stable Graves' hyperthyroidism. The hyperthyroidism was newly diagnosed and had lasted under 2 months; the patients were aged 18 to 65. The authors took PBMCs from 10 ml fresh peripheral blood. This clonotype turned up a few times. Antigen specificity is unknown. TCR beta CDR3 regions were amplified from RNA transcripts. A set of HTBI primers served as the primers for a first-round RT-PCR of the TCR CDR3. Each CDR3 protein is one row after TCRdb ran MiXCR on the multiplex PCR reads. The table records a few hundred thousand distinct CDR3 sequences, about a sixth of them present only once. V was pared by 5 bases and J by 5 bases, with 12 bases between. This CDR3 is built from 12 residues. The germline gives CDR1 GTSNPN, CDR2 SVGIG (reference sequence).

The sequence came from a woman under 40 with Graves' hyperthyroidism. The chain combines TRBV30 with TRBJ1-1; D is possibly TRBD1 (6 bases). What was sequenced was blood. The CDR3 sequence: CAWVGGGTEAFF. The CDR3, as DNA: TGTGCCTGGGTGGGAGGGGGGACTGAAGCTTTCTTT.